This record covers a single T cell receptor beta chain. These data are taken from a study of cytomegalovirus exposure and HLA in healthy donors. For the study at large: Earlier findings included roughly 120 million unique TCR beta sequences obtained from around 180 million T cells.

V trimming: 3 bases; J trimming: 6 bases; junction bases outside the gene matches: 10. The length of the CDR3 is 16 residues. The germline gives CDR1 SEHNR, CDR2 FQNEAQ (reference sequence). Though nominally healthy at sampling, donors likely had unrecorded immune exposures. PCR employed 60 Vbeta and 13 Jbeta primers. Profiling relied on immunoSEQ multiplex PCR, and the TCRdb table lists in-frame clones only, not all of them. The table records roughly 97,000 clones, over 9.5% of them present only once. The sequenced sample was PBMCs. V usage is TRBV7-9 and J usage is TRBJ2-3; 9 bases align to TRBD1. This clonotype was sampled from a man aged 40-55 years in good health and CMV-seropositive. CDR3 sequence (DNA): TGTGCCAGCAGCTTTTTATCCGGGACAGGGAATGATACGCAGTATTTT. This gives the protein CASSFLSGTGNDTQYF.